This TCR beta chain was sequenced in a study of CD8 T cells in ankylosing spondylitis. A single record per CDR3 protein comes from TCRdb applying MiXCR to the 5' RACE reads. The data hold fewer than 80,000 distinct CDR3 sequences, with less than 6% observed a single time. Unmatched junction bases numbered 12, after V lost 6 bases and J lost 8 bases. The CDR3 runs 15 residues. Germline V gives CDR1 SNHLY, CDR2 FYNNEI. Overall study findings and caveats: Disease-linked clones proved CD8+ and comparatively uncommon in peripheral blood. A motif of 7 to 9 highly homologous TCR beta variants was seen as apparently characteristic of ankylosing spondylitis blood. Disease-linked clones reportedly showed significant enrichment in matched ankylosing spondylitis synovial fluid. There were earlier reports of some motif variants in reactive arthritis synovial fluid and blood.

The table lists this clonotype with many counts. Antigen unknown. The chain has TRBV2 and TRBJ1-2; 10 nucleotides align to TRBD1. The source of this sequence is a male donor with ankylosing spondylitis or in good health (not recorded which). The sequenced material came from blood, either unsorted or a sorted T cell fraction (not recorded which). The CDR3 coding sequence is TGTGCCAGCAGCCTCACTACCGGGACAGGGGTGGGCTACACCTTC. Residues: CASSLTTGTGVGYTF.